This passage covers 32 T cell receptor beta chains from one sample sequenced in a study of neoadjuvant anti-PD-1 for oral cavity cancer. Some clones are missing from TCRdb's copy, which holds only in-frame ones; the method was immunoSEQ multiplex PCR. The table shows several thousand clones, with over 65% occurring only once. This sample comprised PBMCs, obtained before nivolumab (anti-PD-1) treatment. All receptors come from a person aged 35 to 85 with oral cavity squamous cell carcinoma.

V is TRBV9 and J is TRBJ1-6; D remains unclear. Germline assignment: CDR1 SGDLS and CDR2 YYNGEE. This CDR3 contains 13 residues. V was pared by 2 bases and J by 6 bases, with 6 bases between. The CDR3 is CASSVNPNSPLHF. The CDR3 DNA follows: TGTGCCAGCAGCGTTAATCCTAATTCACCCCTCCACTTT.

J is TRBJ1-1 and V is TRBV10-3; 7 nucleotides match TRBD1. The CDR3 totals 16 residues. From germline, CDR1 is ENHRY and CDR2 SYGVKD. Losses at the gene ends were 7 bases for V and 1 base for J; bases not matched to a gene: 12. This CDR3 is CAITLGTASSNTEAFF. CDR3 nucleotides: TGTGCCATCACCCTTGGGACAGCCTCATCGAACACTGAAGCTTTCTTT.

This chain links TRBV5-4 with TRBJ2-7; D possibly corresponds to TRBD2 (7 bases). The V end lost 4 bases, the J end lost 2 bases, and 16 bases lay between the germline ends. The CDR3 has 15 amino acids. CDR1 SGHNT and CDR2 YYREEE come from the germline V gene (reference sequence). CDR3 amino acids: CASSREAGATYEQYF. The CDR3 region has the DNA TGTGCCAGCAGCCGGGAGGCGGGGGCAACCTACGAGCAGTACTTC. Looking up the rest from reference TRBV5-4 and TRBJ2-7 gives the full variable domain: ETGVTQSPTHLIKTRGQQVTLRCSSQSGHNTVSWYQQALGQGPQFIFQYYREEENGRGNFPPRFSGLQFPNYSSELNVNALELDDSALYLCASSREAGATYEQYFGPGTRLTVT.

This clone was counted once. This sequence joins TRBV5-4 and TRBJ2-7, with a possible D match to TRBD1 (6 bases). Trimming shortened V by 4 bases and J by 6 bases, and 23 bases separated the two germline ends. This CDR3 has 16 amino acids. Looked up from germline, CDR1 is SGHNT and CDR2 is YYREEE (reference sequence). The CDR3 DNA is TGTGCCAGCAGCCGTGGGACAAGTTCATATTTGGGCGAGCAGTACTTC. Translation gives CASSRGTSSYLGEQYF.

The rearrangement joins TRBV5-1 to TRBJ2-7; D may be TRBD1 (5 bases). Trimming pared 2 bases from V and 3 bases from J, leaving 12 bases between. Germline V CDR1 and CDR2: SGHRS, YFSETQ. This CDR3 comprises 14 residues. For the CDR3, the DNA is TGCGCCAGCAGCTTCGACAGCGCAGGCTACGAGCAGTACTTC. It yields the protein CASSFDSAGYEQYF.

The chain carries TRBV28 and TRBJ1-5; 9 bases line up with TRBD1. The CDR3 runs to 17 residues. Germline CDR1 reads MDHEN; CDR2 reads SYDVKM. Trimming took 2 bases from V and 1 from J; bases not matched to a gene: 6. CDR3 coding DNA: TGTGCCAGCAGTTTAGGACAGGGGACGATGAGCAATCAGCCCCAGCATTTT. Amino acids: CASSLGQGTMSNQPQHF.

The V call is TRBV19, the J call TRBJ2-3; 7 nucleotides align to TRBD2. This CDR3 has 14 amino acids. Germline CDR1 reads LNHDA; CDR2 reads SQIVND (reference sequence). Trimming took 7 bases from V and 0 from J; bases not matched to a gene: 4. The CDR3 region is CASTSGFSTDTQYF. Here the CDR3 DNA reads TGTGCCAGTACTAGCGGCTTTAGCACAGATACGCAGTATTTT.

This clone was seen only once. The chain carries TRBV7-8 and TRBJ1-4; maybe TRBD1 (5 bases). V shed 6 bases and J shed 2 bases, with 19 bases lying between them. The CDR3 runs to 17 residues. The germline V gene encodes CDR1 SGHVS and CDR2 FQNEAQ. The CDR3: CASRPGRGRGTNEKLFF. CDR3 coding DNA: TGTGCCAGCAGGCCTGGGAGAGGACGGGGGACTAATGAAAAACTGTTTTTT. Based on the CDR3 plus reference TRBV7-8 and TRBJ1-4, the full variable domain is GAGVSQSPRYKVAKRGQDVALRCDPISGHVSLFWYQQALGQGPEFLTYFQNEAQLDKSGLPSDRFFAERPEGSVSTLKIQRTQQEDSAVYLCASRPGRGRGTNEKLFFGSGTQLSVL.

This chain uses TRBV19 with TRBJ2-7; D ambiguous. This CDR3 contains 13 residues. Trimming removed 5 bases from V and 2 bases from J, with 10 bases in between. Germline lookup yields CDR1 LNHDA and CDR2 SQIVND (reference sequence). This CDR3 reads CASSRAPTYEQYF. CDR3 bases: TGTGCCAGTAGTCGCGCCCCCACCTACGAGCAGTACTTC.

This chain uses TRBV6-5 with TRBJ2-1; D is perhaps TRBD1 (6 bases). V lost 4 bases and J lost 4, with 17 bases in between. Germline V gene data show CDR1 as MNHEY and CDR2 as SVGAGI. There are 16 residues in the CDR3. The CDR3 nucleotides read TGTGCCAGCAGTTCCCTCGCCCTTGGACAGTACAATGAGCAGTTCTTC. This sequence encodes CASSSLALGQYNEQFF.

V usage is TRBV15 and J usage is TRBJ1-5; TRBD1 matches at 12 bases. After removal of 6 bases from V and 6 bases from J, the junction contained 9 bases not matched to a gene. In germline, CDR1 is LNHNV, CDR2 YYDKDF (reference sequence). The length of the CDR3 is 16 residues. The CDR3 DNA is TGTGCCACCAGTCCTCGAGGGACAGGGGGCACTCAGCCCCAGCATTTT. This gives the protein CATSPRGTGGTQPQHF.

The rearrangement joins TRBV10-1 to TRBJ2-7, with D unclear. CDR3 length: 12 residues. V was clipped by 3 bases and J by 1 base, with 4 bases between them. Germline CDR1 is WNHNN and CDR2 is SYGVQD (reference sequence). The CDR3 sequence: CASSEGSYEQYF. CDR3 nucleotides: TGCGCCAGCAGTGAAGGGTCCTACGAGCAGTACTTC.

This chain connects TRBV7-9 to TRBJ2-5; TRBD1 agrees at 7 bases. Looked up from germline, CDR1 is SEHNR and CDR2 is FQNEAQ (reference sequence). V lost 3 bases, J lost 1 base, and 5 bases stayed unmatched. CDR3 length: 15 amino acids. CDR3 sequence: CASSFRQGTQETQYF. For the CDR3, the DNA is TGTGCCAGCAGCTTTAGACAGGGCACCCAAGAGACCCAGTACTTC. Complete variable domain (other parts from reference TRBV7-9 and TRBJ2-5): DTGVSQNPRHKITKRGQNVTFRCDPISEHNRLYWYRQTLGQGPEFLTYFQNEAQLEKSRLLSDRFSAERPKGSFSTLEIQRTEQGDSAMYLCASSFRQGTQETQYFGPGTRLLVL.

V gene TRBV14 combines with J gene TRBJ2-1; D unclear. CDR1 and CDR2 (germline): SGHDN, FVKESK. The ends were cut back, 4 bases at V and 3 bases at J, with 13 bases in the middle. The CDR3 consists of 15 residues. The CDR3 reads CASSPLDGLYNEQFF. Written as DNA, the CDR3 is TGTGCCAGCAGCCCGTTGGACGGCCTCTACAATGAGCAGTTCTTC. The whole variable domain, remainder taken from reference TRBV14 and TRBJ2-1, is EAGVTQFPSHSVIEKGQTVTLRCDPISGHDNLYWYRRVMGKEIKFLLHFVKESKQDESGMPNNRFLAERTGGTYSTLKVQPAELEDSGVYFCASSPLDGLYNEQFFGPGTRLTVL.

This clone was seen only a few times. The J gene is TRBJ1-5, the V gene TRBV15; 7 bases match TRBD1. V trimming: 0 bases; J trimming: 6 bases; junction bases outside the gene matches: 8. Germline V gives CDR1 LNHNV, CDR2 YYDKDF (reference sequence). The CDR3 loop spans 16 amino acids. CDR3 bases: TGTGCCACCAGCAGAGATCAAAGGGACAGCGGTCAGCCCCAGCATTTT. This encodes CATSRDQRDSGQPQHF.

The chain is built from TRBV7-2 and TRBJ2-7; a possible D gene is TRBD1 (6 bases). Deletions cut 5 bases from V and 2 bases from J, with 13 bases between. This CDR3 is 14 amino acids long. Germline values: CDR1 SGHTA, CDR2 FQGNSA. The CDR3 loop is CASSPSWGPYEQYF. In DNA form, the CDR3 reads TGTGCCAGCAGCCCGTCGTGGGGGCCCTACGAGCAGTACTTC.

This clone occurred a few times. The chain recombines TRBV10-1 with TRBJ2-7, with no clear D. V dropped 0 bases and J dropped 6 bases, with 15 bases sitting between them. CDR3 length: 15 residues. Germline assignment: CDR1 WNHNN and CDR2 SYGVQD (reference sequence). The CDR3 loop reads CASSESPGPVGEQYF. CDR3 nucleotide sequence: TGCGCCAGCAGTGAGTCGCCAGGCCCGGTGGGCGAGCAGTACTTC.

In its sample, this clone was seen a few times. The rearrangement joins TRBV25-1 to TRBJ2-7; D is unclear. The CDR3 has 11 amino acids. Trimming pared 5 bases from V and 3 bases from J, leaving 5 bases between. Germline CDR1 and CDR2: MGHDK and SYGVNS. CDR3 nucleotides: TGTGCCAGCAGTTGGCTCTACGAGCAGTACTTC. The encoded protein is CASSWLYEQYF.

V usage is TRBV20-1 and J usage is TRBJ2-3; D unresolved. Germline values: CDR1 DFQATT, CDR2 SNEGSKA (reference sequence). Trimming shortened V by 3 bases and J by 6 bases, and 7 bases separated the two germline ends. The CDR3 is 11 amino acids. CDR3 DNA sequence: TGCAGTGCTAGGAATCTGGATACGCAGTATTTT. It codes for CSARNLDTQYF.

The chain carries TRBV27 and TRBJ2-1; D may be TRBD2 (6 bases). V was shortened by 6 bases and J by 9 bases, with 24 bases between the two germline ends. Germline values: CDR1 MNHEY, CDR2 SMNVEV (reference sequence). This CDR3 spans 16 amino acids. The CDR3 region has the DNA TGTGCCAGCAGCCCGCCCTCGGGACGGACTATTAGTGAGCAGTTCTTC. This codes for CASSPPSGRTISEQFF.

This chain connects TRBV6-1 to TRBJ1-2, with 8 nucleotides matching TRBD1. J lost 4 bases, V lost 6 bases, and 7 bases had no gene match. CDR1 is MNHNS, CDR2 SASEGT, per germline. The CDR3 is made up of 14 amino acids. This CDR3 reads CASSVDRGGYGYTF. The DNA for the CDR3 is TGTGCCAGCAGCGTTGACAGGGGTGGCTATGGCTACACCTTC.

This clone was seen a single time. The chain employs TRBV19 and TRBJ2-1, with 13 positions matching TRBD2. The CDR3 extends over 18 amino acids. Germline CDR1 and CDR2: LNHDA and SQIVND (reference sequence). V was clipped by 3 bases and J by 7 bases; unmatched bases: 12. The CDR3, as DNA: TGTGCCAGTAGTATGGAACTCCGGACTAGCGGGGGCCGAAATGAGCAGTTCTTC. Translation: CASSMELRTSGGRNEQFF.

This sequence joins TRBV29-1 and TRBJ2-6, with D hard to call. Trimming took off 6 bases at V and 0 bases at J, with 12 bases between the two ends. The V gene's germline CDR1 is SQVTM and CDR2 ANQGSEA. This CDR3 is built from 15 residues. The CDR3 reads CSVAGSSSGANVLTF. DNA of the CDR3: TGCAGCGTGGCAGGTTCGAGCTCTGGGGCCAACGTCCTGACTTTC.

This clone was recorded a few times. CDR3 amino acids: CASSMAGGHQPQHF. In nucleotides, the CDR3 is TGTGCCAGTAGTATGGCAGGGGGTCACCAGCCCCAGCATTTT. The rearrangement joins TRBV19 to TRBJ1-5, with 7 nucleotides matching TRBD1. CDR3 size: 14 residues. The V gene's germline CDR1 is LNHDA and CDR2 SQIVND (reference sequence). Unmatched junction bases numbered 6, after V lost 3 bases and J lost 7 bases.

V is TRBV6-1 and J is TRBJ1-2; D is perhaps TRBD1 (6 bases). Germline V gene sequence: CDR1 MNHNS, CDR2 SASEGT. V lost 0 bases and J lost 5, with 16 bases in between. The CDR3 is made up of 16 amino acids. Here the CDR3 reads CASSEALQGRYYGYTF. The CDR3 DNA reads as TGTGCCAGCAGTGAAGCGCTTCAGGGGCGATATTATGGCTACACCTTC.

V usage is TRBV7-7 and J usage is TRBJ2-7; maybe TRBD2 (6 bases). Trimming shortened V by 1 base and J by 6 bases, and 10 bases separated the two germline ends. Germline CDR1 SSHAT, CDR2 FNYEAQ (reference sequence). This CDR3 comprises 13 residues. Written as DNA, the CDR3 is TGTGCCAGCAGCTTAGACGGAGGGAGCGAGCAGTACTTC. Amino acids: CASSLDGGSEQYF.

CDR3 bases: TGTGCCATCAGTGAGTCGAAACCTGCGAACACCGGGGAGCTGTTTTTT. This sequence encodes CAISESKPANTGELFF. The chain recombines TRBV10-3 with TRBJ2-2; unclear D gene. This CDR3 contains 16 residues. Germline lookup yields CDR1 ENHRY and CDR2 SYGVKD. The ends were cut back, 0 bases at V and 0 bases at J, with 8 bases in the middle.

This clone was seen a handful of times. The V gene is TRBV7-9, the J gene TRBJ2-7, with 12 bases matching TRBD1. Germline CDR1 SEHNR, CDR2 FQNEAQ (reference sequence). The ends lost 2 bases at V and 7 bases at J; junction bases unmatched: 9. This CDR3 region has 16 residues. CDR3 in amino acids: CASSLRAGTGGREQYF. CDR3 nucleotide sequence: TGTGCCAGCAGCTTAAGGGCCGGGACAGGGGGCCGGGAGCAGTACTTC.

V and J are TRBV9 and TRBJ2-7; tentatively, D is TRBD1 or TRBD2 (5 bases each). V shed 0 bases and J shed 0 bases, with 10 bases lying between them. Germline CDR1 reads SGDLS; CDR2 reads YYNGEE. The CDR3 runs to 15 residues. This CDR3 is CASSVERGDSYEQYF. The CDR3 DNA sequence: TGTGCCAGCAGCGTAGAGAGGGGCGACTCCTACGAGCAGTACTTC.

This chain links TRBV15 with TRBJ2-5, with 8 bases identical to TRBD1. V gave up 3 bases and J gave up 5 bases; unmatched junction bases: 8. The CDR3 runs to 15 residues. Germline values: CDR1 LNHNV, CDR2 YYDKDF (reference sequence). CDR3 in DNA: TGTGCCACCAGCAGCGAGAGAGACAGGGGCGAGACCCAGTACTTC. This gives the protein CATSSERDRGETQYF.

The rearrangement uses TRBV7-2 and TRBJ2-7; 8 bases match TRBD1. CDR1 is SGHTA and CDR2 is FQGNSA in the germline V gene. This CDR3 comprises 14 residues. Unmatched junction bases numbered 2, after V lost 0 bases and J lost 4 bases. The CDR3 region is CASSLADRVYEQYF. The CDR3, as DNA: TGTGCCAGCAGCTTAGCGGACAGGGTTTACGAGCAGTACTTC. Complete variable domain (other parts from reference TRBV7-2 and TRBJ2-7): GAGVSQSPSNKVTEKGKDVELRCDPISGHTALYWYRQSLGQGLEFLIYFQGNSAPDKSGLPSDRFSAERTGGSVSTLTIQRTQQEDSAVYLCASSLADRVYEQYFGPGTRLTVT.

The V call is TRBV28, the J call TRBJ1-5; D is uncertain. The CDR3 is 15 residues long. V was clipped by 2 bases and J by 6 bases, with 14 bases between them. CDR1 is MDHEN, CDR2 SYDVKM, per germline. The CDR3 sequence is CASSLLGSTGQPQHF. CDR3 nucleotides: TGTGCCAGCAGTTTACTTGGGTCTACGGGTCAGCCCCAGCATTTT.